This record covers a single T cell receptor (beta chain). Its cognate antigen is unknown. Libraries were prepared by immunoSEQ multiplex PCR; TCRdb keeps only in-frame clonotypes and omits some of them. The sample has 130,000 or so clones, roughly 86% seen once. This specimen comes from a study of T cell responses to AZD1222 COVID-19 vaccine. Findings of the study overall: Spike-specific TCRs gained breadth and depth after people received two AZD1222 doses. The peak T cell response came first, and repertoires were sampled only after it.

Deletions cut 6 bases from V and 2 bases from J, with 25 bases between. Germline V CDR1 and CDR2: SGDLS, YYNGEE. The CDR3 covers 18 residues. The material sequenced was peripheral blood, taken on day 0 of AZD1222 vaccination. The chain carries TRBV9 and TRBJ2-3, with D tentatively TRBD1 (6 bases). This clonotype originated in an adult in good health. The CDR3, as DNA: TGTGCCAGCAACGGGATGAGGGGGAATCGAACCACCACAGATACGCAGTATTTT. It is translated as CASNGMRGNRTTTDTQYF.